This is a list of T cell receptor beta chains from one sample in a study of CD8+CD57+ T cells in acquired aplastic anemia. TCRdb passed the reads through MiXCR, listing each CDR3 protein once. The sample has some 180,000 distinct CDR3 sequences; 45% to 60% are singletons. Specimen: sorted CD4+, CD8+, or CD8+CD57+ T cells (not recorded which) from PBMCs. The receptor set was obtained from a human donor with aplastic anemia. Each CDR3 is given with its conserved first and last residue. D genes are given only for firm matches. Clone size appears in some rows only: once, few, many, or a class for an expanded clone.

cdr3_nt cdr3_aa j_call v_call d_call cdr3_length clone_size
TGTGCCAGCAGCTTACGGGGGAGCACAGATACGCAGTATTTT CASSLRGSTDTQYF TRBJ2-3 TRBV11-2 - 14 many
TGTGCCAGTAGTCTGAGGGACTCAATCTACGAGCAGTACTTC CASSLRDSIYEQYF TRBJ2-7 TRBV19 - 14 many
TGCGCCAGCAGCCAAGGGATGGCTAGCGGGGGTTACCAAGAGACCCAGTACTTC CASSQGMASGGYQETQYF TRBJ2-5 TRBV4-3 TRBD2 18 once
TGTGCCAGCAGTTCTGGCATTATCTACGAGCAGTACTTC CASSSGIIYEQYF TRBJ2-7 TRBV12-3/TRBV12-4 - 13 -
TGTGCCAGCACTCTAGGGGGCTTCGGCACTGAAGCTTTCTTT CASTLGGFGTEAFF TRBJ1-1 TRBV12-3/TRBV12-4 TRBD1 14 -
TGCGCCAGCAGGCAGGGACTATATGAGCAGTTCTTC CASRQGLYEQFF TRBJ2-1 TRBV10-2 TRBD2 12 -
TGTGCCAGCTCATCCCGCACCGGGGAGCTGTTTTTT CASSSRTGELFF TRBJ2-2 TRBV18 - 12 -
TGCGCCAGCAGCCTCGTAAGCCGGGAGCTGTTTTTT CASSLVSRELFF TRBJ2-2 TRBV5-1 - 12 -
TGTGCCAGCAGCTACGACAGGAACTCCTACGAGCAGTACTTC CASSYDRNSYEQYF TRBJ2-7 TRBV2 - 14 -
TGTGCCAGCAGCGCTAGACAGGGAAGGGGAGGCTACACCTTC CASSARQGRGGYTF TRBJ1-2 TRBV7-8 TRBD1 14 many
TGTGCCATCAGTGACGTGACGGATGAAGCTTTCTTT CAISDVTDEAFF TRBJ1-1 TRBV10-3 - 12 -
TGTGCCAGCAGACAGGGGGCGGCTTCACCCCTCCACTTT CASRQGAASPLHF TRBJ1-6 TRBV6-2/TRBV6-3 TRBD1 13 -
TGCAGTGCCACGGGGGGGAGACAAGGGACCCAGTACTTC CSATGGRQGTQYF TRBJ2-5 TRBV20-1 TRBD2 13 -
TGTGCCAGCAGCTTGCAGCGGGGGGGATACTACGAGCAGTACTTC CASSLQRGGYYEQYF TRBJ2-7 TRBV3-1 TRBD2 15 -
TGTGCCAGCAGTTTAATGGGACAGGGCTACACCTTC CASSLMGQGYTF TRBJ1-2 TRBV7-9 TRBD1 12 few
TGTGCCAGCAGCGTGAGACAGGGCTATGGCTACACCTTC CASSVRQGYGYTF TRBJ1-2 TRBV7-3 TRBD1 13 few
TGTGCCAGCAGTTCCGCCGGGACAGGTAACTACGAGCAGTACTTC CASSSAGTGNYEQYF TRBJ2-7 TRBV6-1 TRBD1 15 many
TGTGCCAGCAGCCTTTCGGGATGGGGTCACGAGCAGTACTTC CASSLSGWGHEQYF TRBJ2-7 TRBV11-2 - 14 -
TGTGCCATCAGTGAGGACAGGGCGAGGGGAAATTCACCCCTCCACTTT CAISEDRARGNSPLHF TRBJ1-6 TRBV10-3 TRBD1 16 medium-sized
TGTGCCACCAGTGACCTCTACAATGAGCAGTTCTTC CATSDLYNEQFF TRBJ2-1 TRBV24-1 - 12 few
TGTGCCATCAGTAGCGGACAGGGTTGGGGGAACACTGAAGCTTTCTTT CAISSGQGWGNTEAFF TRBJ1-1 TRBV10-3 TRBD1 16 -
TGCAGTGCCCCACGGACAGGGAGTGAGGCTTTCTTT CSAPRTGSEAFF TRBJ1-1 TRBV20-1 TRBD1 12 -
TGTGCCAGCAGCTTAGCCCAAACTAGAAATGAGCAGTTCTTC CASSLAQTRNEQFF TRBJ2-1 TRBV7-8 - 14 few
TGTGCCACCGGGACAGTAGGGGGATACGAGCAGTACTTC CATGTVGGYEQYF TRBJ2-7 TRBV19 TRBD1 13 -
TGCAGCGTGGGACAGGGGTACGGTGGCTACACCTTC CSVGQGYGGYTF TRBJ1-2 TRBV29-1 TRBD1 12 few
TGTGCCACCAGTGATTCGACCCCTTCTAGGGGAGGCTACACCTTC CATSDSTPSRGGYTF TRBJ1-2 TRBV24-1 - 15 -
TGTGCCAGCAGCGTAGCTATGGCGGAGACCCAGTACTTC CASSVAMAETQYF TRBJ2-5 TRBV9 - 13 -
TGCAGTGCTAGAGTCGGGTGGGGAGAAAAACTGTTTTTT CSARVGWGEKLFF TRBJ1-4 TRBV20-1 - 13 -
TGTGCCATCAGACAGGGAGAGTATGGCTACACCTTC CAIRQGEYGYTF TRBJ1-2 TRBV10-3 - 12 -
TGCGCCAGCAGGCCTGGGAGTCGGGAAAACATTCAGTACTTC CASRPGSRENIQYF TRBJ2-4 TRBV5-1 - 14 few
TGCAGTGCTAGGTCTCCGGGACAGCACAATCAGCCCCAGCATTTT CSARSPGQHNQPQHF TRBJ1-5 TRBV20-1 TRBD1 15 -
TGCAGTGCTACCATAACTAGCGGGGGGTACAATGAGCAGTTCTTC CSATITSGGYNEQFF TRBJ2-1 TRBV20-1 TRBD2 15 -
TGTGCCAGCAGTGAAGGAGCGAAGCTGTCTTTT CASSEGAKLSF TRBJ2-2 TRBV2 - 11 -
- CISVPAALGTNEKLFF TRBJ1-4 TRBV7-5 - 16 once
TGCGCCAGCAGTGTCTCTGGCAGCCGGGCGAACACTGAAGCTTTCTTT CASSVSGSRANTEAFF TRBJ1-1 TRBV10-1 - 16 -
TGTGCCAGCAGTGAAGAAGTCGGGTCCTACAATGAGCAGTTCTTC CASSEEVGSYNEQFF TRBJ2-1 TRBV6-1 - 15 many
TGTGCCAGCAGCGCCAGACAGGGGACTGACGGCTACACCTTC CASSARQGTDGYTF TRBJ1-2 TRBV7-8 TRBD1 14 -
TGTGCCAGCAGCCCAACGGAATGGACAGGGGGCAGGCCCCAGCATTTT CASSPTEWTGGRPQHF TRBJ1-5 TRBV11-1 TRBD1 16 -
TGTGCCAGCACCAAGGGGGGGGCTAGCACAGATACGCAGTATTTT CASTKGGASTDTQYF TRBJ2-3 TRBV2 - 15 -
TGTGCCAGCAGCTTAGGCTCACTAGCGGGGGAGCAGTTCTTC CASSLGSLAGEQFF TRBJ2-1 TRBV7-2 TRBD2 14 many
TGTGCCAGCTCATCATCCAAGGACAGGGGGAACACCGGGGAGCTGTTTTTT CASSSSKDRGNTGELFF TRBJ2-2 TRBV2 TRBD1 17 few
TGTGCCAGCAGCTCTGAGGGCGAGCAGTACTTC CASSSEGEQYF TRBJ2-7 TRBV5-4 - 11 many
TGTGCCAGCAGCCAATCAGGGGGTAGCACTGAAGCTTTCTTT CASSQSGGSTEAFF TRBJ1-1 TRBV3-1 TRBD1 14 -
TGTGCCAGCAGCGTGGGGGGGCATTCACCCCTCCACTTT CASSVGGHSPLHF TRBJ1-6 TRBV9 - 13 -
TGTGCCAGCAGCTCTGGGACAGCTGAAAAACTGTTTTTT CASSSGTAEKLFF TRBJ1-4 TRBV7-2 TRBD1 13 many
TGTGCCAGCAGCTCCACCCGGGTTACTGAAGCTTTCTTT CASSSTRVTEAFF TRBJ1-1 TRBV7-8 - 13 -
TGCGCCAGCAGCCAAGAGTCTTTTTCGGCTTCTGGGGCCAACGTCCTGACTTTC CASSQESFSASGANVLTF TRBJ2-6 TRBV4-1 - 18 few
TGTGCCAGCAGCTTGATCAGCACTGAAGCTTTCTTT CASSLISTEAFF TRBJ1-1 TRBV11-1 - 12 many
TGTGCCAGTCGGCGTCCTCAAGGCTACACCTTC CASRRPQGYTF TRBJ1-2 TRBV9 - 11 once
TGCAGTGCTCCGGGACTAGCGTACAATGAGCAGTTCTTC CSAPGLAYNEQFF TRBJ2-1 TRBV20-1 TRBD2 13 -
TGTGCCAGCAGTCCCTCCGGGCGGCCCTACAATGAGCAGTTCTTC CASSPSGRPYNEQFF TRBJ2-1 TRBV12-3/TRBV12-4 - 15 many
TGTGCCAGTAGTTTGTCAATCGAAGCTTTCTTT CASSLSIEAFF TRBJ1-1 TRBV19 - 11 -
TGCAGTGCTAGGCGGGGGATTGACGAGCAGTACTTC CSARRGIDEQYF TRBJ2-7 TRBV20-1 TRBD2 12 -